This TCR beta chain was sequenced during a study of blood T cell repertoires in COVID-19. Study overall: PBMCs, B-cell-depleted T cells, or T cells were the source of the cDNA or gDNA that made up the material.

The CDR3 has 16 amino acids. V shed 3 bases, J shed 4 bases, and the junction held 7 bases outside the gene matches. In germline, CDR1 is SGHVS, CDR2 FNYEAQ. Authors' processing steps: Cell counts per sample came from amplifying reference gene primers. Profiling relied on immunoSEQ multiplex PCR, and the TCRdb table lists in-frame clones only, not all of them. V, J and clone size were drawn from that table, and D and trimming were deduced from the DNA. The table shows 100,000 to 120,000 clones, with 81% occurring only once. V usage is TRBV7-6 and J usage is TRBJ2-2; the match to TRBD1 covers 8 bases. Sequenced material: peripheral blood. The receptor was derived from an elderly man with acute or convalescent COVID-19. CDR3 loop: CASSLTGTGSTGELFF. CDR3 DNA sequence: TGTGCCAGCAGCTTGACCGGGACAGGTTCCACCGGGGAGCTGTTTTTT.